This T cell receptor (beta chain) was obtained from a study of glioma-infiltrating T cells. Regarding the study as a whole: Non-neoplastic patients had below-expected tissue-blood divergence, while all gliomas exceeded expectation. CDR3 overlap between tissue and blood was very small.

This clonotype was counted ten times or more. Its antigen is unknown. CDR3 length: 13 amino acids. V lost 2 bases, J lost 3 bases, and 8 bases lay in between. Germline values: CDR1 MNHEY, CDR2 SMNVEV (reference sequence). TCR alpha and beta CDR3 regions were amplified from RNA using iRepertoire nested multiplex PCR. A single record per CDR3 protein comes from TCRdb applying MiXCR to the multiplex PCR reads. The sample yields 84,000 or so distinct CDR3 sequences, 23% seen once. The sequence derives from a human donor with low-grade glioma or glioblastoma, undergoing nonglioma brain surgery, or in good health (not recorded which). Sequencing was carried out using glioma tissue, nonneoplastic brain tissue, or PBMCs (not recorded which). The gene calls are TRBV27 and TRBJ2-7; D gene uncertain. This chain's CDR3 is CASSLADGYEQYF. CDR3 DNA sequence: TGTGCCAGCAGTTTAGCGGACGGCTACGAGCAGTACTTC.